These 28 T cell receptor beta chains came from one sample sequenced in a study of shared clonotypes between healthy human individuals. Measured with immunoSEQ multiplex PCR; TCRdb has only the in-frame clones, and not every one. The sample contains around 2.1 million clones, 90% to 97% of which appear only once. The sequenced sample was naive CD4+ T cells sorted from blood. Subset indicated: CD45RA+ positively selected. The receptors stem from a man between 18 and 29 years old in good health.

The rearrangement links TRBV19 to TRBJ1-2, with D maybe TRBD1 (6 bases). This CDR3 region has 14 residues. Germline V CDR1 and CDR2: LNHDA, SQIVND (reference sequence). The V gene lost 6 bases and the J gene lost 3 bases, with 14 bases spanning the gap. The chain's CDR3 is CASRKQGGYYGYTF. The DNA of the CDR3 is TGTGCCAGTAGGAAACAGGGAGGTTACTATGGCTACACCTTC.

This clone was observed a few times. The chain uses TRBV30 and TRBJ1-2; D is unclear. The CDR3 loop spans 11 amino acids. Between the trimmed V and J ends, which lost 0 bases and 8 bases, there was a span of 7 bases. Germline loops: CDR1 GTSNPN, CDR2 SVGIG (reference sequence). CDR3 nucleotide sequence: TGTGCCTGGAGTGTACCTCGAGGCTACACCTTC. Translating it yields CAWSVPRGYTF.

This sequence joins TRBV9 and TRBJ2-7; D may be TRBD2 (6 bases). The germline CDR1 and CDR2 sequences are SGDLS and YYNGEE. Trimming removed 0 bases from V and 6 bases from J, with 16 bases in between. CDR3 size: 15 residues. The DNA for the CDR3 is TGTGCCAGCAGCGTAGAGGACGGGGGAGCGGGCGAGCAGTACTTC. It translates to CASSVEDGGAGEQYF.

The J gene is TRBJ2-5, the V gene TRBV10-3, with TRBD1 identical over 7 bases. Germline CDR1 is ENHRY and CDR2 is SYGVKD. The V gene end was trimmed by 4 bases and the J gene end by 1 base; junction bases not matched to a gene: 6. The CDR3 length is 15 residues. CDR3 sequence: CAISGNRGLQETQYF. Written as DNA, the CDR3 is TGTGCCATCAGTGGTAACAGGGGCCTCCAAGAGACCCAGTACTTC.

The chain uses TRBV19 and TRBJ2-4; D not resolved. CDR3 size: 13 residues. Trimming pared 3 bases from V and 8 bases from J, leaving 11 bases between. Germline CDR1 is LNHDA and CDR2 is SQIVND (reference sequence). The CDR3 sequence: CASSIGPGYIQYF. CDR3 in DNA: TGTGCCAGTAGTATCGGCCCCGGGTACATTCAGTACTTC.

This rearrangement joins TRBV6-1 to TRBJ2-1, with TRBD1 as a possible D gene (6 bases). CDR1 and CDR2 (germline): MNHNS, SASEGT. Trimming removed 2 bases at V and 5 bases at J, with 13 bases between. The CDR3 sequence is 15 residues long. The CDR3 region is CASSESPGDHNEQFF. The CDR3 DNA sequence: TGTGCCAGCAGTGAATCGCCAGGGGATCACAATGAGCAGTTCTTC.

V gene TRBV28 combines with J gene TRBJ2-7; no definite D call. CDR1 is MDHEN and CDR2 is SYDVKM in the germline V gene. The CDR3 length is 17 residues. Trimming took 3 bases from V and 1 from J, leaving 19 bases between them. The CDR3 here is CASSFSIADANSYEQYF. In nucleotides, the CDR3 is TGTGCCAGCAGTTTTTCTATCGCGGACGCAAATTCCTACGAGCAGTACTTC.

The V and J genes are TRBV18 and TRBJ2-1; D is perhaps TRBD2 (5 bases). V lost 3 bases, J lost 12 bases, and 15 bases lay in between. The CDR3 covers 13 residues. Germline CDR1 reads KGHSH; CDR2 reads LQKENI. The CDR3 DNA follows: TGTGCCAGCTCACCGGCTCAGTCGGGGTGGCAGTTCTTC. It yields the protein CASSPAQSGWQFF.

The chain carries TRBV18 and TRBJ1-3; TRBD1 might be the D (6 bases). The CDR3 has 15 residues. The ends were cut back, 2 bases at V and 0 bases at J, with 8 bases in the middle. Germline CDR1 and CDR2: KGHSH and LQKENI. The CDR3 loop reads CASSPNRDSGNTIYF. The CDR3 region has the DNA TGTGCCAGCTCACCAAACAGGGACTCTGGAAACACCATATATTTT.

This chain connects TRBV30 to TRBJ2-1; no clear D gene. Looked up from germline, CDR1 is GTSNPN and CDR2 is SVGIG (reference sequence). This CDR3 comprises 13 residues. Trimming removed 0 bases from V and 9 bases from J, with 12 bases in between. This CDR3 is CAWSVEAITEQFF. CDR3 DNA sequence: TGTGCCTGGAGTGTAGAGGCTATTACTGAGCAGTTCTTC.

V is TRBV29-1 and J is TRBJ2-5; D call uncertain. V was shortened by 5 bases and J by 0 bases, with 10 bases between the two germline ends. Germline-derived CDR1 and CDR2 are SQVTM and ANQGSEA. The CDR3 loop spans 13 amino acids. Here the CDR3 reads CSVLFRYQETQYF. For the CDR3, the DNA is TGCAGCGTTCTCTTCAGGTACCAAGAGACCCAGTACTTC.

This clone was detected only once. V usage is TRBV30 and J usage is TRBJ1-1; no definite D call. Per germline, CDR1 GTSNPN and CDR2 SVGIG (reference sequence). CDR3 length equals 12 residues. V was shortened by 0 bases and J by 5 bases, with 7 bases between the two germline ends. In DNA, the CDR3 is TGTGCCTGGAGTGTAGAGCGGACTGAAGCTTTCTTT. Translated, it gives CAWSVERTEAFF.

The chain joins TRBV2 to TRBJ2-1; weak D call: TRBD2 (6 bases). The CDR3 is 16 amino acids. Trimming removed 6 bases from V and 0 bases from J, with 15 bases in between. Germline CDR1 and CDR2: SNHLY and FYNNEI. DNA for the CDR3: TGTGCCAGCAGGTTGGCGGGAACTAGCTCCTACAATGAGCAGTTCTTC. Translated, it gives CASRLAGTSSYNEQFF.

This chain connects TRBV28 to TRBJ2-7; D not resolved. Trimming removed 6 bases at V and 0 bases at J, with 12 bases between. Germline V gene lookup returns CDR1 MDHEN and CDR2 SYDVKM. The CDR3 totals 14 residues. DNA for the CDR3: TGTGCCAGCAGCATAGGACGTACCTCCTACGAGCAGTACTTC. Translating it yields CASSIGRTSYEQYF.

The chain is built from TRBV4-1 and TRBJ1-6; 7 nucleotides match TRBD1. Germline V lookup: CDR1 MGHRA, CDR2 YSYEKL. This CDR3 spans 16 amino acids. J lost 10 bases, V lost 1 base, and 10 bases had no gene match. CDR3 sequence: CASSQGGQAAVSPLHF. CDR3 DNA sequence: TGCGCCAGCAGCCAAGGTGGACAGGCGGCGGTCTCACCCCTCCACTTT.

The chain carries TRBV18 and TRBJ2-2; 10 bases line up with TRBD2. Germline V CDR1 and CDR2: KGHSH, LQKENI. This CDR3 region has 12 residues. V was pared by 4 bases and J by 13 bases, with 3 bases of the junction left unmatched. CDR3 sequence: CASSHGLAALFF. In DNA, the CDR3 is TGTGCCAGCTCACACGGACTAGCGGCGCTGTTTTTT.

The chain links TRBV6-6 to TRBJ1-3, with D perhaps matching TRBD1 (6 bases). Germline CDR1 and CDR2: MNHNY and SVGAGI (reference sequence). Trimming shortened V by 4 bases and J by 4 bases, and 11 bases separated the two germline ends. The CDR3 is 14 amino acids. The CDR3 nucleotides are TGTGCCAGCAGTTCCTCAGGGGCCGGAAACACCATATATTTT. Its protein product is CASSSSGAGNTIYF.

This sequence joins TRBV5-4 and TRBJ2-5; TRBD2 aligns across 11 bases. V was clipped by 4 bases and J by 2 bases; unmatched bases: 7. Looked up from germline, CDR1 is SGHNT and CDR2 is YYREEE (reference sequence). The CDR3 runs 16 residues. The CDR3 spells CASSIGLAGSQETQYF. CDR3 bases: TGTGCCAGCAGCATCGGACTAGCGGGTTCTCAAGAGACCCAGTACTTC.

The gene calls are TRBV28 and TRBJ2-7, with 7 bases matching TRBD2. The germline V gene has CDR1 MDHEN and CDR2 SYDVKM. The CDR3 is 13 amino acids. Trimming at V came to 6 bases and at J to 2 bases, leaving 4 bases not matched to a gene. The CDR3 sequence: CASRSGGTYEQYF. The CDR3 DNA follows: TGTGCCAGCAGGTCCGGGGGGACCTACGAGCAGTACTTC.

The chain uses TRBV29-1 and TRBJ1-2; the D is unclear. V lost 4 bases, J lost 0 bases, and 6 bases lay in between. This CDR3 has 12 residues. CDR1 is SQVTM and CDR2 is ANQGSEA in the germline V gene. This CDR3 is CSVAETNYGYTF. The CDR3, as DNA: TGCAGCGTTGCAGAGACTAACTATGGCTACACCTTC.

V and J are TRBV15 and TRBJ2-2; 8 nucleotides align to TRBD1. The CDR3 length is 14 residues. CDR1 and CDR2 from the germline V gene are LNHNV and YYDKDF (reference sequence). V shed 9 bases and J 3 bases; nucleotides not matched to a gene: 6. This CDR3 reads CATGRDRYTGELFF. In DNA, the CDR3 is TGTGCCACGGGAAGGGACAGGTACACCGGGGAGCTGTTTTTT.

The chain recombines TRBV19 with TRBJ2-2; D is possibly TRBD2 (6 bases). Germline assignment: CDR1 LNHDA and CDR2 SQIVND (reference sequence). V was pared by 5 bases and J by 4 bases, with 14 bases between. This CDR3 contains 15 residues. The CDR3 is CASSVGGLPTGELFF. The CDR3, as DNA: TGTGCCAGTAGTGTGGGAGGACTTCCCACCGGGGAGCTGTTTTTT.

The chain couples TRBV18 to TRBJ2-3, with 9 bases that match TRBD1. CDR1 is KGHSH and CDR2 is LQKENI in the germline V gene. J was trimmed by 9 bases and V by 3 bases; bases with no gene match: 7. CDR3 length: 14 amino acids. The CDR3 region is CASSPRDRDQTQYF. The CDR3 DNA reads as TGTGCCAGCTCACCCCGGGACAGGGATCAAACGCAGTATTTT. Using reference TRBV18 and TRBJ2-3 for the parts outside the CDR3, the full variable domain is NAGVMQNPRHLVRRRGQEARLRCSPMKGHSHVYWYRQLPEEGLKFMVYLQKENIIDESGMPKERFSAEFPKEGPSILRIQQVVRGDSAAYFCASSPRDRDQTQYFGPGTRLTVL.

J is TRBJ1-1 and V is TRBV5-1, with TRBD1 matching over 7 bases. This CDR3 contains 16 residues. The V gene end was trimmed by 2 bases and the J gene end by 2 bases; junction bases not matched to a gene: 9. Germline V gene data show CDR1 as SGHRS and CDR2 as YFSETQ. Here the CDR3 reads CASSLDEDRRNTEAFF. The CDR3 nucleotides read TGCGCCAGCAGCTTAGACGAGGACAGGAGAAACACTGAAGCTTTCTTT.

This chain uses TRBV5-4 with TRBJ1-1; D perhaps matches TRBD1 (6 bases). V was clipped by 4 bases and J by 4 bases, with 17 bases between them. Looked up from germline, CDR1 is SGHNT and CDR2 is YYREEE (reference sequence). CDR3 length: 15 residues. In DNA, the CDR3 is TGTGCCAGCAGCCTCCAGGGGCCTAGGACCACTGAAGCTTTCTTT. The encoded protein is CASSLQGPRTTEAFF.

This clone was seen just once. This chain joins TRBV7-6 and TRBJ2-2; TRBD2 agrees at 10 bases. Germline CDR1 SGHVS, CDR2 FNYEAQ. J was trimmed by 4 bases and V by 0 bases; bases with no gene match: 5. The CDR3 sequence is 17 residues long. CDR3 sequence reads: CASSLALTSGPTGELFF. CDR3 bases: TGTGCCAGCAGCTTAGCCCTGACTAGCGGGCCCACCGGGGAGCTGTTTTTT.

The chain recombines TRBV27 with TRBJ1-4; 8 nucleotides align to TRBD1. Trimming cost V 0 bases and J 8 bases; bases outside gene matches: 8. Germline CDR1 MNHEY, CDR2 SMNVEV (reference sequence). This CDR3 is 16 amino acids long. CDR3 in DNA: TGTGCCAGCAGTTTATCCCTGACAGGGGTTTGGGAAAAACTGTTTTTT. This sequence encodes CASSLSLTGVWEKLFF. Based on the CDR3 plus reference TRBV27 and TRBJ1-4, the full variable domain is EAQVTQNPRYLITVTGKKLTVTCSQNMNHEYMSWYRQDPGLGLRQIYYSMNVEVTDKGDVPEGYKVSRKEKRNFPLILESPSPNQTSLYFCASSLSLTGVWEKLFFGSGTQLSVL.

V and J are TRBV7-9 and TRBJ1-2, with a possible D match to TRBD1 (5 bases). V was shortened by 1 base and J by 2 bases, with 14 bases between the two germline ends. The CDR3 has 16 amino acids. Germline lookup yields CDR1 SEHNR and CDR2 FQNEAQ (reference sequence). This CDR3 reads CASSLEPGRENYGYTF. In DNA, the CDR3 is TGTGCCAGCAGCTTAGAACCGGGACGGGAGAACTATGGCTACACCTTC. The full variable domain, its missing parts supplied by reference TRBV7-9 and TRBJ1-2, is DTGVSQNPRHKITKRGQNVTFRCDPISEHNRLYWYRQTLGQGPEFLTYFQNEAQLEKSRLLSDRFSAERPKGSFSTLEIQRTEQGDSAMYLCASSLEPGRENYGYTFGSGTRLTVV.